This record concerns one T cell receptor beta chain sequence. Its antigen is not known. The record originates from a study of untreated major depressive disorder. Study-wide results and limits: In every subject, the five largest TRBV05-01 clones were private.

Profiled with immunoSEQ multiplex PCR; TCRdb holds only in-frame clones, not every one. The sample consists of 20,000 or so clones, over 75% of them appearing once. Trimming at V came to 2 bases and at J to 3 bases, leaving 6 bases not matched to a gene. The length of the CDR3 is 15 residues. The germline CDR1 and CDR2 sequences are MGHRA and YSYEKL. The donors were all European-descended. Controls lacked current or lifetime mood disorder and scored 5 or less on depressive symptoms. Enrichment usually gave about 95% pure CD4+ T cells. The chain uses TRBV4-1 and TRBJ2-7, with 8 bases aligning to TRBD1. This TCR was sampled from a woman in her twenties or thirties in good health. Sample: CD4+ T cells from PBMCs. This chain's CDR3 is CASSQQGQGGYEQYF. The CDR3 DNA is TGCGCCAGCAGCCAACAAGGACAGGGAGGCTACGAGCAGTACTTC.